The next 5 T cell receptor beta chains were all read from a single sample in a study of blood T cell repertoires in COVID-19. The table came from immunoSEQ multiplex PCR; TCRdb's copy has only in-frame clones and leaves some out. The sample has 65,000 to 90,000 clones; around 84% are singletons. The sample consisted of peripheral blood. The receptors here all came from a woman aged 80 or over in a cohort sampled during active or convalescent COVID-19.

The genes are TRBV5-4 and TRBJ1-5; 7 nucleotides match TRBD1. Looked up from germline, CDR1 is SGHNT and CDR2 is YYREEE (reference sequence). There are 14 residues in the CDR3. V lost 6 bases, J lost 4 bases, and 7 bases stayed unmatched. CDR3 in amino acids: CASKQGVGNQPQHF. The CDR3 nucleotides are TGTGCCAGCAAGCAGGGGGTAGGGAATCAGCCCCAGCATTTT. Drawing the rest from reference TRBV5-4 and TRBJ1-5, the complete variable domain is ETGVTQSPTHLIKTRGQQVTLRCSSQSGHNTVSWYQQALGQGPQFIFQYYREEENGRGNFPPRFSGLQFPNYSSELNVNALELDDSALYLCASKQGVGNQPQHFGDGTRLSIL.

The CDR3 DNA reads TGTGCCAGCAGTTTAGGTACTACACCGTTGCAGTTCTTC. This translates into CASSLGTTPLQFF. The rearrangement uses TRBV28 and TRBJ2-1; D is ambiguous. V lost 2 bases to trimming and J lost 12 bases, with 14 bases between them. Germline V gives CDR1 MDHEN, CDR2 SYDVKM. The CDR3 extends over 13 amino acids.

The chain uses TRBV5-4 and TRBJ1-2; 12 bases fit TRBD1. Per the germline V gene, CDR1 is SGHNT and CDR2 is YYREEE (reference sequence). V lost 4 bases to trimming and J lost 1 base; unmatched junction nucleotides: 8. CDR3 length equals 17 residues. CDR3 amino acids: CASSRGGTGGGNYGYTF. The CDR3 DNA is TGTGCCAGCAGCCGCGGGGGGACAGGGGGCGGTAACTATGGCTACACCTTC.

The J gene is TRBJ2-5, the V gene TRBV19, with D possibly matching TRBD1 (5 bases). The CDR3 is 13 residues long. The V end lost 5 bases, the J end lost 3 bases, and 10 bases lay between the germline ends. Germline CDR1 and CDR2: LNHDA and SQIVND (reference sequence). This CDR3 reads CASSPTREETQYF. CDR3 bases: TGTGCCAGTAGTCCGACCAGGGAAGAGACCCAGTACTTC.

This chain connects TRBV6-6 to TRBJ1-5; D gene uncertain. V was shortened by 2 bases and J by 4 bases, with 9 bases between the two germline ends. The CDR3 length is 14 residues. Per the germline V gene, CDR1 is MNHNY and CDR2 is SVGAGI (reference sequence). CDR3 sequence (DNA): TGTGCCAGCAGTTACCCGGGAACTAATCAGCCCCAGCATTTT. Protein: CASSYPGTNQPQHF.